The next 26 T cell receptor beta chains were all read from a single sample in a study of T cell clusters in autoimmune cytopenias. Multiplex touch-down PCR amplified TRB using TRB-A and TRB-B pools in one tube. TCRdb re-called the multiplex PCR reads and shows each CDR3 protein once, DNA omitted. This listing includes roughly 6,300 distinct CDR3 sequences. Each sample's input was approximately 270 ng genomic DNA, roughly 38,000 genome equivalents. These same data were also listed under a study on T cell repertoires in aging, cancer and after chemotherapy.

Sequenced sample: peripheral blood. These receptors all stem from a human donor in good health.

This chain joins TRBV6-6 and TRBJ2-7. The CDR3 has 13 amino acids. Germline loops: CDR1 MNHNY, CDR2 SVGAGI (reference sequence). CDR3 in amino acids: CAIGETDTTSQYF.

Judged by frequency, this clonotype is medium-sized. CDR3 loop: CASGSGWDRYGYTF. V usage is TRBV19 and J usage is TRBJ1-2; TCRdb picks TRBD1, but there is no DNA to check that call. CDR1 is LNHDA, CDR2 SQIVND, per germline (reference sequence). There are 14 residues in the CDR3.

The chain combines TRBV12-3 or TRBV12-4 with TRBJ1-5; absent DNA, TCRdb's TRBD1 call cannot be checked. The CDR3 extends over 16 amino acids. The CDR3 sequence is CASSAPGTGGWQPQHF.

V is TRBV14 and J is TRBJ2-1; TCRdb designates TRBD2, a call that cannot be tested without DNA. Germline CDR1 is SGHDN and CDR2 is FVKESK. The CDR3 loop spans 18 amino acids. The CDR3 protein is CASSQVQVTGGKRDEQFF.

The V and J genes are TRBV5-4 and TRBJ2-7; lacking DNA, the TRBD2 call made by TCRdb goes unchecked. CDR3 length: 12 amino acids. CDR1 and CDR2 (germline): SGHNT, YYREEE (reference sequence). The CDR3 region is CASSRGRNEQYF.

V and J are TRBV4-3 and TRBJ2-5; the D call from TCRdb, TRBD2, cannot be confirmed without DNA. The CDR3 spans 14 residues. Germline assignment: CDR1 LGHNA and CDR2 YSLEER. CDR3 sequence: CASSRGLAAYEQYF.

This chain links TRBV5-1 with TRBJ1-2. This CDR3 has 14 amino acids. CDR1 is SGHRS, CDR2 YFSETQ, per germline. The CDR3 is CASGEGPPNDGYTF.

V gene TRBV20-1 combines with J gene TRBJ2-2; as DNA is missing, the TRBD2 call by TCRdb cannot be tested. The CDR3 is 13 residues long. The germline CDR1 and CDR2 sequences are DFQATT and SNEGSKA (reference sequence). This chain's CDR3 is CSARPSGGGELFF.

This clonotype is classed as medium-sized by frequency. V usage is TRBV6-5 and J usage is TRBJ2-3. This CDR3 contains 15 residues. Germline values: CDR1 MNHEY, CDR2 SVGAGI. CDR3 in amino acids: CASSYSLPSDYTQYF.

The rearrangement uses TRBV15 and TRBJ1-2; the D call of TRBD1 rests on TCRdb alone, since no DNA is present to check it. The CDR3 totals 15 residues. Germline lookup yields CDR1 LNHNV and CDR2 YYDKDF (reference sequence). The chain's CDR3 is CATSRTGQGGGGYTF.

The J gene is TRBJ1-2, the V gene TRBV6-2 or TRBV6-3. This CDR3 is 13 amino acids long. Germline V gives CDR1 MNHEY, CDR2 SVGEGT. The CDR3 here is CASSPSSGGGYTF.

The chain joins TRBV19 to TRBJ1-5; the D call from TCRdb, TRBD1, cannot be confirmed without DNA. This CDR3 has 15 residues. Per germline, CDR1 LNHDA and CDR2 SQIVND (reference sequence). The CDR3 loop is CASRSLGGSNQPQHF.

The chain links TRBV29-1 to TRBJ2-7; TCRdb's assignment of TRBD1 cannot be checked, as there is no DNA. The CDR3 contains 15 residues. CDR1 and CDR2 from the germline V gene are SQVTM and ANQGSEA. CDR3 residues: CSVSAPGQGLREQYF.

Considering frequency, this clonotype is medium-sized. The chain carries TRBV6-5 and TRBJ2-1; TCRdb outputs TRBD2, but without DNA this stays unchecked. The CDR3 totals 17 residues. The germline V gene encodes CDR1 MNHEY and CDR2 SVGAGI. CDR3 amino acids: CASSYLVVAGHYNEQFF.

This clonotype is deemed medium-sized by its frequency. V and J are TRBV6-5 and TRBJ2-7; the TCRdb D gene call, TRBD1, has no DNA to confirm it. This CDR3 region has 14 residues. Per the germline V gene, CDR1 is MNHEY and CDR2 is SVGAGI. CDR3 sequence reads: CASSYSGGSYEQYF.

This clonotype is deemed medium-sized by its frequency. The chain employs TRBV19 and TRBJ1-1; no DNA is available, so the TRBD1 call from TCRdb remains unchecked. This CDR3 has 17 residues. Germline lookup yields CDR1 LNHDA and CDR2 SQIVND (reference sequence). The CDR3 is CASSPITGTAGNTEAFF.

This clonotype is labeled medium-sized based on frequency. This rearrangement joins TRBV6-5 to TRBJ1-6. CDR3 length: 17 residues. CDR1 is MNHEY and CDR2 is SVGAGI in the germline V gene. The chain's CDR3 is CASSYSSRSGSNSPLHF.

This chain joins TRBV20-1 and TRBJ2-7. The CDR3 is 11 amino acids. Germline values: CDR1 DFQATT, CDR2 SNEGSKA (reference sequence). The chain's CDR3 is CSARASYEQYF.

Measured by frequency, this clonotype is medium-sized. The chain has TRBV30 and TRBJ2-5; the TRBD1 assignment by TCRdb is unverifiable without DNA. The CDR3 covers 13 residues. Germline V gene sequence: CDR1 GTSNPN, CDR2 SVGIG (reference sequence). The CDR3 protein is CAWTLGAQETQYF.

Judged by frequency, this clonotype is medium-sized (0.01 to 0.1%). CDR3: CASSNRDSEEKLFF. The chain carries TRBV6-5 and TRBJ1-4; TCRdb gives TRBD1 as the D gene, but with no DNA this cannot be confirmed. CDR1 is MNHEY, CDR2 SVGAGI, per germline. This CDR3 is 14 amino acids long.

This clonotype is identified as medium-sized from frequency. The chain has TRBV6-5 and TRBJ2-2; no DNA is available, so the TRBD1 call from TCRdb remains unchecked. The CDR3 has 16 residues. Germline CDR1 reads MNHEY; CDR2 reads SVGAGI. The CDR3 sequence: CASSLLSGHGTGELFF.

Measured by frequency, this clonotype is medium-sized. The gene calls are TRBV10-3 and TRBJ1-4; the TCRdb D gene call, TRBD1, has no DNA to confirm it. The CDR3 extends over 14 amino acids. The germline CDR1 and CDR2 sequences are ENHRY and SYGVKD. CDR3 amino acids: CAISESGAGEKLFF.

This clonotype registers medium-sized by frequency. The gene calls are TRBV19 and TRBJ1-2; no DNA is available, so the TRBD1 call from TCRdb remains unchecked. The CDR3 is 14 amino acids. CDR1 is LNHDA and CDR2 is SQIVND in the germline V gene (reference sequence). CDR3 region: CASSMGQGADGYTF.

V and J are TRBV20-1 and TRBJ1-5; TCRdb designates TRBD1, a call that cannot be tested without DNA. The germline gives CDR1 DFQATT, CDR2 SNEGSKA (reference sequence). CDR3 length: 14 residues. The CDR3 reads CSATGTGEHQPQHF.

The V call is TRBV6-6, the J call TRBJ2-7. Germline-derived CDR1 and CDR2 are MNHNY and SVGAGI (reference sequence). This CDR3 comprises 12 residues. The CDR3: CASSYGRGEQYF.

The genes are TRBV20-1 and TRBJ2-7. The length of the CDR3 is 13 residues. The germline gives CDR1 DFQATT, CDR2 SNEGSKA (reference sequence). CDR3 residues: CSARDTADYEQYF.